This TCR beta chain was captured by sequencing in a study of blood T cell repertoires in COVID-19 (dated by TCRdb to 2018 to 2021). For context, the study as a whole: Samples from collaborators originated in the United States, Italy and Spain and spanned both the acute and convalescent phases of COVID-19. Samples were obtained from the ongoing ImmuneRACE study (first 160 participants) and from over 1,000 subjects provided by 6 global collaborators. The prospective study material was composed of cDNA or gDNA derived from T cells, B-cell-depleted T cells, or PBMCs. The dataset comprised deeply sampled blood TCRbeta repertoires from subjects exposed to, actively infected with, or recovered from COVID-19. Where HLA class I and class II types were available, the types were taken from metadata supplied by the sample provider, not from assay-based typing. Sample metadata almost always included a de-identified subject ID, COVID-19 status, age in years and sex. The repertoires were made available in a free public database intended to serve as a resource for research on the immune response to SARS-CoV-2. What the study reported, not specific to this receptor: The quantity of clinical and demographic metadata differed by source and by participant and was supplied without curation.

Each collaborating institution followed its own protocols to collect whole blood in K2EDTA tubes. For TCRbeta analysis, collaborators shipped samples in one of three forms: frozen whole blood, isolated PBMCs, or DNA extracted from either of those sample types. V gives up 6 bases and J gives up 2 bases, and the segment between their germline ends measures 15 bases. Looking up the germline V gene yields CDR1 SGHDT and CDR2 YYEEEE. The CDR3 runs 15 amino acids, cysteine and phenylalanine included. This entry keeps only the CDR3 DNA: 45 bases, framed from base 1. As regards this clone: Its antigen specificity is not known. Nothing much larger sits one base from this clone, and base qualities are not available.

TCRbeta CDR3 regions were amplified from genomic DNA using the immunoSEQ Assay, a bias-controlled multiplex PCR. The original pipeline was this. Nucleated cell counts per sample were estimated from amplification of reference gene primers within the assay. To quantify the absolute abundance of each unique TCRbeta CDR3 rearrangement, sequence reads were collapsed and filtered. For each sample, productive Simpson clonality was calculated as the square root of Simpson's diversity index over productive rearrangements. In its TCRdb copy, this immuneACCESS table keeps in-frame sequences only and misses some clones. Where compared with another copy, unresolved V genes explain less than half of these, and the others have no known cause. V, J and clone size reflect that table, while D and trimming were determined from the DNA. In this sample the table shows around 150,000 clones, 75% to 80% of which occur a single time. The ten largest clones add up to roughly 9% of the sample.

The chain is assembled from TRBV5-6 and TRBJ2-1; possibly the D gene is TRBD2, per 7 matching bases. The receptor comes from a woman between 50 and 59 years old with active or convalescent COVID-19. Sequencing was carried out using peripheral blood. The CDR3 protein sequence reads: CASIAGAATYNEQFF. The DNA reads TGTGCCAGCATCGCGGGGGCTGCAACCTACAATGAGCAGTTCTTC.